This T cell receptor beta chain was identified during a study of blood T cell repertoires in COVID-19. The protocol was immunoSEQ multiplex PCR, while the TCRdb copy is restricted to in-frame clones and leaves out a portion. The sample has about 170,000 clones, 84% seen once; the top ten hold 2.5% to 3%. Trimming pared 3 bases from V and 1 base from J, leaving 11 bases between. CDR1 is SGDLS, CDR2 YYNGEE, per germline. CDR3 length: 15 residues. Sequencing was done on a sample of peripheral blood. The clonotype originates from a woman older than 75 with COVID-19, enrolled during active disease. The rearrangement uses TRBV9 and TRBJ2-1; tentative D call: TRBD1 (6 bases). The CDR3 loop is CASSAQGNSYNEQFF. The CDR3, as DNA: TGTGCCAGCAGCGCCCAGGGGAATTCCTACAATGAGCAGTTCTTC. Complete variable domain (other parts from reference TRBV9 and TRBJ2-1): DSGVTQTPKHLITATGQRVTLRCSPRSGDLSVYWYQQSLDQGLQFLIQYYNGEERAKGNILERFSAQQFPDLHSELNLSSLELGDSALYFCASSAQGNSYNEQFFGPGTRLTVL.